Described below is a single T cell receptor beta chain sequence and its context. These data are taken from a study of blood T cell repertoires in COVID-19. On the study more broadly: Sources were T cells, B-cell-depleted T cells, or PBMCs; the material itself was cDNA or gDNA.

Enrollees, roughly 18 to 90 years old, lived in 24 US areas. Each participant's cohort was designated according to participant-reported clinical history. Authors' data handling: Estimated nucleated cell counts came from reference gene primer amplification. The data were produced by immunoSEQ multiplex PCR, yet TCRdb's version contains in-frame clones alone and is incomplete. That table gives V, J and clone size, and the DNA gave D and trimming. The table lists 350,000 to 550,000 clones, around 87% of them singletons. This CDR3 comprises 17 residues. V lost 2 bases to trimming and J lost 0 bases, with 17 bases between them. CDR1 is SGHNT, CDR2 YYREEE, per germline (reference sequence).

Sequencing used PBMCs or T cells enriched from blood (not recorded which). This TCR was sampled from a man in his thirties or forties who had recovered from COVID-19. V and J are TRBV5-4 and TRBJ1-2; D possibly corresponds to TRBD1 (5 bases). The CDR3 protein is CASSLLFKGPSNYGYTF. The CDR3 DNA follows: TGTGCCAGCAGCTTATTATTTAAGGGGCCATCTAACTATGGCTACACCTTC.